This passage covers 19 T cell receptor beta chains from one sample sequenced in a study of vaccination and CD4 T cells after COVID-19. Treatment here: roughly ten-day PBMC culture with coronavirus spike peptide pools or control peptides (ViraFEST assay). Cultured CD4+ T-cell DNA underwent Oncomine TCR Beta short-read sequencing. TCRdb re-called the PCR reads with MiXCR, one entry per CDR3 protein. The sample shows about 12,000 distinct CDR3 sequences, around 30% of them seen only once. These TCRs are of unknown antigen specificity. Sequencing input: cultured CD4+ T cells from blood. The receptors were gathered from a human donor with COVID-19.

This clonotype appeared a few times. V is TRBV20-1 and J is TRBJ2-1, with 11 bases aligning to TRBD2. CDR3 length: 16 residues. CDR1 and CDR2 (germline): DFQATT, SNEGSKA (reference sequence). V was pared by 6 bases and J by 6 bases, with 13 bases of the junction left unmatched. The CDR3 loop is CSARNSGGEVGNEQFF. CDR3 DNA: TGCAGTGCCAGGAATAGCGGGGGGGAAGTCGGCAATGAGCAGTTCTTC.

This clonotype was picked up a small number of times. This chain joins TRBV9 and TRBJ1-3; 7 bases are shared with TRBD1. Germline CDR1 is SGDLS and CDR2 is YYNGEE. This CDR3 region has 15 residues. The V segment lost 3 bases and the J segment 0 bases; nucleotides outside the gene matches: 3. CDR3 sequence: CASSEGQYSGNTIYF. The CDR3, as DNA: TGTGCCAGCAGCGAGGGACAGTACTCTGGAAACACCATATATTTT.

This clonotype was detected a few times. The chain employs TRBV30 and TRBJ1-2, with D perhaps matching TRBD1 (6 bases). The CDR3 contains 13 residues. Trimming removed 1 base from V and 6 bases from J, with 12 bases in between. In germline, CDR1 is GTSNPN, CDR2 SVGIG (reference sequence). CDR3 in amino acids: CAWSGGGRDGYTF. The CDR3 DNA is TGTGCCTGGAGTGGAGGGGGAAGGGATGGCTACACCTTC.

This clonotype was detected once. CDR3 DNA sequence: TGTGCCTGGGAGATGCGGAACCCTAATGAAAAACTGTTTTTT. Its translation is CAWEMRNPNEKLFF. The chain recombines TRBV30 with TRBJ1-4; no definite D call. CDR1 and CDR2 from the germline V gene are GTSNPN and SVGIG (reference sequence). V gave up 5 bases and J gave up 3 bases, with 13 bases separating them. The CDR3 is 14 residues long.

V and J are TRBV28 and TRBJ1-4, with D possibly being TRBD1 (6 bases). From germline, CDR1 is MDHEN and CDR2 SYDVKM. Trimming shortened V by 6 bases and J by 3 bases, and 14 bases separated the two germline ends. The CDR3 runs to 15 residues. CDR3 nucleotides: TGTGCCAGCAGCCACGACAGGTTGCCTAATGAAAAACTGTTTTTT. Amino acid sequence: CASSHDRLPNEKLFF.

This clonotype was seen a handful of times. The chain links TRBV20-1 to TRBJ2-5; 8 nucleotides match TRBD1. Germline assignment: CDR1 DFQATT and CDR2 SNEGSKA (reference sequence). With V trimmed by 6 bases and J by 5 bases, 11 bases remained unmatched. This CDR3 spans 14 amino acids. CDR3 in DNA: TGCAGTGCCATGGACAGGGTAGAGCGGGAGACCCAGTACTTC. Protein product: CSAMDRVERETQYF.

In its sample, this clonotype was seen a few times. The V and J genes are TRBV20-1 and TRBJ1-1; 7 bases are shared with TRBD1. CDR1 and CDR2 from the germline V gene are DFQATT and SNEGSKA (reference sequence). J was trimmed by 6 bases and V by 2 bases; bases with no gene match: 6. This CDR3 spans 13 amino acids. In DNA form, the CDR3 reads TGCAGTGCTAGATCTTTAACAGGGGCTGAAGCTTTCTTT. This sequence encodes CSARSLTGAEAFF.

This clonotype was seen only a few times. This chain connects TRBV6-2 or TRBV6-3 to TRBJ2-7; tentative D call: TRBD1 (5 bases). Germline V gene lookup returns CDR1 MNHEY and CDR2 SVGEGT. The CDR3 has 12 residues. The germline V and J ends were trimmed by 8 bases and 5 bases, with 13 bases remaining between them. As DNA, the CDR3 is TGTGCCAGCGCAGGCTCAGGGAACGAGCAGTACTTC. Protein product: CASAGSGNEQYF.

This chain uses TRBV28 with TRBJ1-2; TRBD1 matches 8 bases. From germline, CDR1 is MDHEN and CDR2 SYDVKM. The CDR3 consists of 14 residues. J lost 2 bases, V lost 4 bases, and 3 bases had no gene match. The CDR3 is CASSSGGGNYGYTF. Written as DNA, the CDR3 is TGTGCCAGCAGTTCAGGGGGCGGGAACTATGGCTACACCTTC.

The chain employs TRBV19 and TRBJ2-3, with a weak D call TRBD2 (5 bases). This CDR3 region has 16 residues. V was pared by 3 bases and J by 2 bases, with 15 bases between. The germline V gene encodes CDR1 LNHDA and CDR2 SQIVND (reference sequence). Here the CDR3 reads CASSMVASLSTDTQYF. The CDR3 DNA reads as TGTGCCAGTAGTATGGTGGCTAGCTTGTCCACAGATACGCAGTATTTT.

In its sample, this clonotype was seen a few times. The CDR3 DNA reads as TGTGCCTCGGGGGCGTCGGGCAATCAGCCCCAGCATTTT. It codes for CASGASGNQPQHF. The chain uses TRBV7-9 and TRBJ1-5; perhaps TRBD1 as D (6 bases). Germline V CDR1 and CDR2: SEHNR, FQNEAQ (reference sequence). V lost 11 bases and J 2 bases, leaving 13 bases between the germline ends. The CDR3 covers 13 residues.

V gene TRBV21-1 combines with J gene TRBJ1-4; TRBD1 was called by the table and not checked on the DNA. TRBV21-1 counts as a pseudogene. The CDR3 extends over 13 amino acids. The CDR3 DNA sequence: TGTGCCAGCAGCAGCCGGGTCAGGGAAAAACTGTTTTTT. This gives the protein CASSSRVREKLFF.

The chain couples TRBV5-3 to TRBJ1-1; D not certain. TRBV5-3 is an open reading frame, and its role is uncertain. The V gene lost 0 bases and the J gene lost 1 base, with 4 bases spanning the gap. The CDR3 runs to 13 residues. CDR3 bases: TGTGCCAGAAGCTTGGGGGAGAACACTGAAGCTTTCTTT. It codes for CARSLGENTEAFF.

V and J are TRBV2 and TRBJ1-1, with a weak D call TRBD1 (6 bases). The CDR3 length is 14 residues. The V gene's germline CDR1 is SNHLY and CDR2 FYNNEI. Trimming shortened V by 7 bases and J by 4 bases, and 16 bases separated the two germline ends. The CDR3 region is CASTRHQGGTEAFF. DNA for the CDR3: TGTGCCAGCACCCGACATCAAGGGGGCACTGAAGCTTTCTTT. Filled out from reference TRBV2 and TRBJ1-1, the complete variable domain reads EPEVTQTPSHQVTQMGQEVILRCVPISNHLYFYWYRQILGQKVEFLVSFYNNEISEKSEIFDDQFSVERPDGSNFTLKIRSTKLEDSAMYFCASTRHQGGTEAFFGQGTRLTVV.

V is TRBV4-2 and J is TRBJ2-5, with 14 nucleotides matching TRBD2. V was pared by 3 bases and J by 5 bases, with 14 bases of the junction left unmatched. The CDR3 has 19 residues. CDR1 and CDR2 (germline): LGHNA, YNFKEQ. The CDR3 loop is CASSQSAGTSGGPRETQYF. CDR3 nucleotides: TGTGCCAGCAGCCAGTCAGCCGGGACTAGCGGGGGCCCTCGGGAGACCCAGTACTTC.

The chain uses TRBV11-1 and TRBJ1-1; no firm D call. The CDR3 is made up of 15 amino acids. V gave up 3 bases and J gave up 0 bases, with 11 bases separating them. Germline CDR1 is SGHAT and CDR2 is FQDESV (reference sequence). DNA for the CDR3: TGTGCCAGCAGCTTGTTTGGCAACATGAACACTGAAGCTTTCTTT. Encoded protein: CASSLFGNMNTEAFF.

The rearrangement joins TRBV24-1 to TRBJ2-7; 7 nucleotides align to TRBD1. V was pared by 4 bases and J by 5 bases, with 7 bases of the junction left unmatched. The CDR3 contains 14 residues. Germline values: CDR1 KGHDR, CDR2 SFDVKD. This CDR3 is CATSDGQVMDEQYF. The CDR3 bases are TGTGCCACCAGTGACGGACAGGTAATGGACGAGCAGTACTTC.

The rearrangement uses TRBV28 and TRBJ2-5, with 11 bases that match TRBD2. V was pared by 8 bases and J by 2 bases, with 1 base of the junction left unmatched. CDR1 and CDR2 from the germline V gene are MDHEN and SYDVKM. This CDR3 comprises 13 residues. The CDR3 coding sequence is TGTGCCAGCTTAGCGGGGGGGCAAGAGACCCAGTACTTC. Its protein product is CASLAGGQETQYF.

The chain uses TRBV20-1 and TRBJ1-3; 10 nucleotides line up with TRBD1. V lost 2 bases to trimming and J lost 4 bases; unmatched junction nucleotides: 5. Per the germline V gene, CDR1 is DFQATT and CDR2 is SNEGSKA (reference sequence). The length of the CDR3 is 15 residues. The DNA of the CDR3 is TGCAGTGCTAGACCTGACAGGGGGCCCGGAAACACCATATATTTT. This gives the protein CSARPDRGPGNTIYF.